This T cell receptor (beta chain) is from a study of cytomegalovirus exposure and HLA in healthy donors (dated 2017 in TCRdb). Broadly, across the study: An earlier analysis of several hundred of the donors reported about 290 Gb of sequence data and 117 million unique TCR beta sequences from about 179 million T cells. The study combined high-throughput TCR immunosequencing, statistical association of individual TCRs with disease status, and machine learning to predict cytomegalovirus infection status. An earlier analysis of approximately 630 of the donors applied high-throughput TCR beta sequencing to assess whether each TCR beta V gene segment acted as functional or pseudogenic. An early release covering some 640 HLA-typed donors comprised roughly 300 gigabases of sequencing data and 85 million or so unique TCR sequences. The aim of the study was to test whether cataloging public T cell receptors could identify signatures of past pathogen exposure. The genetic ancestry cluster associated with self-reported Caucasian donors included about 81% of the roughly 410 genotyped donors. Among about 370 genotyped donors of the cohort, an average of around 220,000 unique TCR beta nucleotide sequences was sequenced per donor, of which about 20% were non-productive. All discovery cohort repertoires had been generated using a single sequencing platform. HLA typing included class I and class II loci at four-digit resolution. To study patterns of TCR occurrence, a later analysis re-analyzed previously published TCR beta repertoires from just over 650 donors and added high-resolution HLA genotyping. Donor age, sex, ethnicity and CMV serostatus were compiled alongside the repertoire data. In a later genetic analysis, genome-wide SNP genotypes for about 65% of the roughly 670 donors were used, and that subset was treated as a discovery cohort. A separate validation cohort of approximately 130 different subjects was used in addition to the 666-subject first cohort. Four to six DR-DQ haplotypes were handled as single units for association and clustering, since linkage in the cohort was strong. The number of typed donors differed by locus: roughly 629-640 for A, B, C, DRB1 and DQB1; some 500 for DQA1; 606 for DPA1; and some 430 for DPB1. Rather than using new phenotypic data, the later analysis identified candidate immune exposures from TCR beta sequences and from how often those sequences occurred across donors. The T cell repertoires of roughly 660 subjects were profiled by immunosequencing and related to cytomegalovirus serostatus. The full study reports these points: It was suggested by the authors that the approach could potentially be generalized to other disease states and immunological phenotypes. A further reported finding was that TCR beta sequences accurately predicted the HLA-A and HLA-B alleles for most subjects in the first cohort. The study gave a list of 150 to 200 TCR beta chains associated with cytomegalovirus. The classifier was reported to diagnose cytomegalovirus status with high specificity and sensitivity in both the original and validation cohorts. In an earlier analysis of about 540 of the donors, most TCR beta V segments were observed in productive rearrangements about 90% or about 30% of the time, broadly matching IMGT annotations. Because some donors lacked HLA typing at each locus, the association tests relied only on the typed subset. V-gene and J-gene trimming of TCR beta chains was associated with a missense DCLRE1C variant in a later genetic analysis, and the association was replicated in an independent cohort. Most CMV-associated TCR beta chains appeared to be HLA-restricted in a later analysis, and the HLA associations seemed to be driven largely by CMV exposure. Some 15 rarely observed V segments, including chromosome 9 orphons, were excluded from the earlier analysis of almost 600 of the donors because counts were too low. The presence/absence analyses assumed that sequencing depth was roughly uniform across donors, and that assumption may not be true. A later analysis associated some 17,000 TCR beta sequences with specific HLA alleles at a false discovery rate of 0.05. In this cohort, only TCR beta chains were sequenced, and detectable features were limited by the absence of alpha or paired-chain data. According to a later analysis, TCR association rates differed among HLA loci, with DRB1 alleles showing the most associated TCRs and HLA-C alleles showing the fewest. Linkage disequilibrium might explain the correlated functional status among segregating V segments, but an unknown experimental factor could not be excluded. Compared with equally common non-associated chains, HLA-associated TCR beta chains in a later analysis were more clonally expanded and had lower generation probabilities. A later genetic analysis reported fewer N-insertions in productive TCRs among donors in an Asian-associated ancestry cluster than the roughly 700-donor mean. The only immune exposure information available for the cohort was CMV serostatus. The 87-base-pair reads could not distinguish some IMGT-functional V segments, including TRBV6-2 and TRBV6-3, so those segments were excluded. A group of highly shared sequence variants was considered likely to be a technical artifact of the sequencing pipeline. Several of the top co-occurrence clusters appeared to be linked to parvovirus B19, influenza, CMV and Epstein-Barr virus, according to a later analysis. When HLA alleles, especially DR and DQ, strongly co-occurred, TCR associations were difficult to assign to individual alleles. In vitro tests confirmed that three of the cytomegalovirus-associated TCR beta chains recognize cytomegalovirus antigens. Most TCR sequences were observed very rarely across donors, whereas some public TCRs were present in many individuals.

A remark on this clone: This clone's antigen is unknown. Base qualities are not recorded, but no much larger clone differs from it by a single base.

The cohort consisted of 600 or so healthy bone marrow donors. Cohort members were all nominally healthy when sampled, although unrecorded immune exposures were likely present. The donor tested CMV seronegative and was one of the 352 seronegative cohort members. Each donor provided a peripheral blood sample, and peripheral blood mononuclear cells were used for TCR beta sequencing. Genomic DNA was extracted from the blood cell samples with the Qiagen DNeasy Blood Extraction Kit. The germline V gene encodes CDR1 MGHRA and CDR2 YSYEKL. Trimming takes 0 bases from V and 7 bases from J, and the germline ends sit 6 bases apart. The CDR3 runs 12 residues from the cysteine to the phenylalanine. Just the 36-base CDR3 DNA is kept, in frame starting at base 1. Library preparation used the immunoSEQ multiplex PCR assay. For the multiplex PCR, a mixture combining 60 forward primers for TCR Vbeta segments and 13 reverse primers for TCR Jbeta segments was used. Amplification of the CDR3 region of rearranged TCR beta genes was performed with a multiplex PCR assay on genomic DNA. Amplified TCR beta libraries were sequenced as 87-base-pair reads on the Illumina HiSeq System. Concerning the study's data processing: A later analysis counted approximately 76 million unique TCR beta chains across the 650 to 700 repertoires, and roughly 10 million of these chains were shared by at least two donors. Raw reads were error-corrected and collapsed into unique sequences by a nearest-neighbor algorithm in which closely related sequences were merged to remove PCR and sequencing errors. Alignment of CDR3 sequences to IMGT reference sequences was used to assign V, D and J gene segments. For a sequence to be retained, at least a six-nucleotide match to both a V gene segment and a J gene segment was required. A rearrangement counted as productive if the CDR3 had no stop codons and remained in frame with V and J, and every other rearrangement counted as non-productive. CDR3 was defined according to IMGT convention as the region running from the second conserved V-encoded cysteine to the conserved J-encoded phenylalanine. The earlier analysis of approximately 590 of the donors excluded any sequence lacking an unambiguous match to a single V gene segment. An earlier analysis of fewer than 750 of the donors called V segments functional above 56.7% productive rearrangements and segregating when the between-donor standard deviation exceeded 5%. To diagnose cytomegalovirus status from the catalog of TCR beta chain sequences, a statistical classification framework was built. A later analysis assigned V and J genes by comparing TCR nucleotide sequences with IMGT/GENE-DB human TR gene sequences. Using the TCRdist pipeline, a later analysis assigned CDR3 sequences along with most-parsimonious VDJ recombination scenarios. In a later analysis, every TCR beta chain was defined by the combination of its CDR3 amino acid sequence and its V-gene family, and reads without a unique V-gene family were dropped. In a later analysis, 550 to 650 highly shared, low-generation-probability nucleotide sequences were removed to address suspected cross-contamination and a sequencing artifact. For each public chain, a later analysis derived a clonal expansion index from normalized ranks of inferred template counts within each repertoire. In a later analysis, generation probabilities were computed using a VDJ recombination model fitted to out-of-frame rearrangements, and the results were checked against IGoR. Hypergeometric tests were used in a later analysis to score TCR-TCR, TCR-HLA and TCR-CMV co-occurrence, with a repertoire-size bias correction applied to the TCR pairs. In a later analysis, false discovery rates were estimated by permuting HLA or CMV assignments 20 times. A later analysis grouped co-occurring TCRs with DBSCAN, adding TCRdist sequence similarity when clustering within HLA-allele-positive subsets. Repertoires with fewer than 30,000 or more than 120,000 public chains, plus five repertoires with anomalous nucleotide sharing, were excluded from co-occurrence clustering. TCRdb stores this immuneACCESS table with in-frame sequences only. Part of the clones is absent; in the studies checked, under half of the shortfall reflects unresolved V genes, and no reason is known for the rest. D and trimming come from the DNA, and the V and J calls and clone size come from that table. This sample has over 150,000 clones in its table, and 82% of those were observed once. The top ten hold roughly 0.098% of the sample.

The sequence was collected from a boy aged 2 to 10 in good health and CMV-seronegative. The chain uses TRBV4-1 and TRBJ1-2, with no confidently assigned D gene. The sequenced sample consisted of PBMCs. The CDR3 region has the sequence CASSQDLSGYTF. The bases read TGCGCCAGCAGCCAAGATCTATCTGGCTACACCTTC.